This TCR beta chain was profiled in a study of T cell clonality in common variable immunodeficiency. Study-wide results and caveats: Compared with healthy controls, CVID subjects showed increased TCRbeta clonality, mostly in about a third. T cell subpopulation sequencing would be needed to explain CVID clonality.

The method was immunoSEQ multiplex PCR; TCRdb's version includes in-frame clones alone and lacks a portion of them. The sample is made up of around 45,000 clones, none counted only once. Ten or more counts support this clone. Its antigen is unidentified. This TCR was recovered from a person aged 18 to 69 in good health. Source material: peripheral blood mononuclear cells.

The CDR3 bases that were read are TGTGCCAGCAGCCAATGGGGGACAGGGGGGAATGAG. This gives the protein CASSQWGTGGNE. The complete CDR3 sequence is CASSQWGTGGNEQFF. The V call is TRBV16, the J call TRBJ2-1; 11 positions match TRBD1. The observed sequence ends 3 residues before the CDR3 terminus, with the missing tail filled in from the germline J gene. Germline V gene data show CDR1 as KGHSY and CDR2 as FQNENV. The CDR3 is 15 residues long. The V and J ends lost 1 base and 7 bases, in that order; junction bases with no gene match: 3.